This is a list of T cell receptor beta chains from one sample in a study of blood T cell repertoires in COVID-19. The data were produced by immunoSEQ multiplex PCR, yet TCRdb's version contains in-frame clones alone and is incomplete. The sample consists of 450,000 or so clones, around nine tenths of them appearing once. Sequenced sample: peripheral blood. These receptors were collected from a man aged 18 to 30 with COVID-19, enrolled during active disease. Each CDR3 is given with its conserved first and last residue. A D gene is named only where the DNA matches it firmly. Clone size is not always given. Where it is, it says once, few, many or a class for expanded clones.

j_call d_call v_call clone_size cdr3_aa cdr3_nt
TRBJ1-2 . TRBV11-1 . CASSPSGDGYTF TGTGCCAGCAGCCCCTCCGGGGATGGCTACACCTTC
TRBJ2-2 TRBD2 TRBV6-5 . CASRLAGGGELFF TGTGCCAGCAGACTAGCGGGAGGAGGGGAGCTGTTTTTT
TRBJ2-7 TRBD2 TRBV11-3 few CASSSAGTSGIYEQYF TGTGCCAGCAGCTCCGCGGGGACTAGCGGGATCTACGAGCAGTACTTC
TRBJ2-7 TRBD2 TRBV4-1 . CASSPLAGGGGTYEQYF TGCGCCAGCAGCCCATTAGCGGGAGGGGGGGGAACCTACGAGCAGTACTTC
TRBJ1-5 TRBD1 TRBV6-5 many CASSSDRGNQPQHF TGTGCCAGCAGTTCGGACAGGGGAAATCAGCCCCAGCATTTT
TRBJ2-7 TRBD1 TRBV12-3/TRBV12-4 . CASTRTGIGEQYF TGTGCCAGCACCCGGACAGGGATCGGCGAGCAGTACTTC
TRBJ2-7 TRBD1 TRBV7-9 . CASSWGQGNEQYF TGTGCCAGCAGCTGGGGACAGGGCAACGAGCAGTACTTC
TRBJ2-3 . TRBV25-1 . CASSESWAMGTQYF TGTGCCAGCAGTGAATCGTGGGCTATGGGTACGCAGTATTTT
TRBJ2-2 TRBD1 TRBV19 . CASQPTGGSGELFF TGTGCCAGTCAGCCGACAGGGGGATCCGGGGAGCTGTTTTTT
TRBJ1-2 TRBD1 TRBV4-1 . CASSPRTGQANYGYTF TGCGCCAGCAGCCCCCGGACAGGACAAGCTAACTATGGCTACACCTTC
TRBJ2-1 TRBD1 TRBV7-9 . CASSPDRGNEQFF TGTGCCAGCAGCCCGGACAGGGGCAATGAGCAGTTCTTC
TRBJ1-2 TRBD1 TRBV27 . CASRPTGANYGYTF TGTGCCAGCAGGCCGACAGGGGCCAACTATGGCTACACCTTC
TRBJ2-2 . TRBV5-1 . CASSPGGPNTGELFF TGCGCCAGCAGCCCGGGGGGCCCGAACACCGGGGAGCTGTTTTTT
TRBJ2-7 . TRBV7-2 few CASSLNHSPEQYF TGTGCCAGCAGCTTGAACCACTCTCCCGAGCAGTACTTC
TRBJ2-1 TRBD2 TRBV10-3 . CAISERSGLAGVKDEQFF TGTGCCATCAGTGAGCGCTCAGGACTAGCGGGAGTAAAGGATGAGCAGTTCTTC
TRBJ2-5 . TRBV2 once CASSEQAIGETQYF TGTGCCAGCAGTGAACAGGCAATTGGAGAGACCCAGTACTTC
TRBJ1-2 TRBD1 TRBV7-9 . CASSLDRGDGYTF TGTGCCAGCAGCTTAGACAGGGGGGATGGCTACACCTTC
TRBJ2-4 . TRBV13 . CASSPNPTATNIQYF TGTGCCAGCAGCCCCAACCCGACAGCTACAAACATTCAGTACTTC
TRBJ2-7 . TRBV5-1 . CASSFGGKEDEQYF TGCGCCAGCAGCTTTGGGGGGAAGGAGGACGAGCAGTACTTC
TRBJ2-2 . TRBV19 . CATLDRRGTGELFF TGTGCCACCCTGGACAGAAGAGGGACCGGGGAGCTGTTTTTT
TRBJ2-2 . TRBV19 once CASSIGWRGELFF TGTGCCAGTAGTATTGGTTGGAGGGGGGAGCTGTTTTTT
TRBJ1-5 . TRBV6-5 . CAAGQPVNQPQHF TGTGCCGCAGGTCAGCCCGTCAATCAGCCCCAGCATTTT
TRBJ2-5 TRBD1 TRBV3-1/TRBV3-2 . CASSQEMAGTGQETQYF TGTGCCAGCAGCCAAGAAATGGCGGGGACAGGCCAAGAGACCCAGTACTTC
TRBJ1-2 . TRBV5-6 . CASSLGQPPYGYTF TGTGCCAGCAGCTTGGGACAGCCTCCCTATGGCTACACCTTC
TRBJ1-1 . TRBV6-5 . CASSYSTGKAFF TGTGCCAGCAGTTACTCGACGGGGAAAGCTTTCTTT
TRBJ2-1 TRBD2 TRBV5-6 . CASSGGLSGGAYEQFF TGTGCCAGCAGCGGCGGACTGAGCGGGGGGGCGTATGAGCAGTTCTTC
TRBJ2-5 . TRBV27 . CASSSPYQETQYF TGTGCCAGCAGTTCTCCCTATCAAGAGACCCAGTACTTC
TRBJ2-1 TRBD1 TRBV5-1 . CASSLEGQELYNEQFF TGCGCCAGCAGCTTGGAAGGACAGGAGTTATACAATGAGCAGTTCTTC
TRBJ1-1 TRBD1 TRBV2 . CASGAGQVMSTEAFF TGTGCCAGCGGCGCAGGACAGGTTATGAGCACTGAAGCTTTCTTT
TRBJ1-5 TRBD1 TRBV6-5 . CASRPGGAFNQPQHF TGTGCCAGCCGTCCAGGGGGTGCCTTTAATCAGCCCCAGCATTTT
TRBJ2-5 . TRBV28 . CASTAGLQETQYF TGTGCCAGTACTGCGGGCCTCCAAGAGACCCAGTACTTC
TRBJ2-2 TRBD1 TRBV5-1 . CASSPQTGGNTGELFF TGCGCCAGCAGCCCTCAGACAGGGGGCAACACCGGGGAGCTGTTTTTT
TRBJ2-7 TRBD2 TRBV5-1 . CASSFLAGGGHEQYF TGCGCCAGCAGTTTTCTAGCGGGTGGGGGCCACGAGCAGTACTTC
TRBJ2-1 . TRBV19 . CASSYGGSYNEQFF TGTGCCAGTAGTTACGGGGGCTCCTACAATGAGCAGTTCTTC
TRBJ1-1 TRBD1 TRBV28 . CASSSTLSGGVNTEAFF TGTGCCAGCAGTTCAACTCTCTCAGGGGGTGTGAACACTGAAGCTTTCTTT
TRBJ2-3 . TRBV5-1 . CASSLGRVTDTQYF TGCGCCAGCAGCTTGGGGAGGGTCACAGATACGCAGTATTTT
TRBJ1-2 . TRBV2 . CASSQYWTGDGYTF TGTGCCAGCAGCCAATACTGGACCGGGGATGGCTACACCTTC
TRBJ1-6 . TRBV5-4 . CASSLSVVNSPLHF TGTGCCAGCAGCTTGTCGGTAGTTAATTCACCCCTCCACTTT
TRBJ2-1 TRBD2 TRBV11-2 . CASSLVDRFRGRSNEQFF TGTGCCAGCAGCTTAGTAGACCGCTTTCGCGGGAGGAGCAATGAGCAGTTCTTC
TRBJ2-5 TRBD2 TRBV13 . CASSLGIAGVRETQYF TGTGCCAGCAGCTTAGGGATAGCGGGAGTCAGGGAGACCCAGTACTTC
TRBJ1-2 TRBD1 TRBV11-2 once CASSLDPGQFYGYTF TGTGCCAGCAGCTTAGACCCGGGACAGTTCTATGGCTACACCTTC
TRBJ1-1 TRBD1 TRBV16 . CASSQTGSNTEAFF TGTGCCAGCAGCCAGACAGGGTCGAACACTGAAGCTTTCTTT
TRBJ2-2 TRBD1 TRBV2 . CASSDHRGTGELFF TGTGCCAGCAGCGACCACAGGGGAACCGGGGAGCTGTTTTTT
TRBJ2-3 TRBD2 TRBV4-2 . CASSQVGLAGGVPDTQYF TGTGCCAGCAGCCAAGTAGGACTAGCGGGAGGAGTCCCAGATACGCAGTATTTT
TRBJ1-6 . TRBV2 . CASSERAGFYNSPLHF TGTGCCAGCAGTGAACGGGCAGGGTTTTATAATTCACCCCTCCACTTT
TRBJ2-5 . TRBV9 . CASSVASGSETQYF TGTGCCAGCAGCGTAGCCTCGGGGTCAGAGACCCAGTACTTC
TRBJ1-5 TRBD1 TRBV2 . CASRRSRGEGQPQHF TGTGCCAGCAGACGCTCCAGGGGGGAAGGTCAGCCCCAGCATTTT
TRBJ2-2 TRBD2 TRBV7-4 few CASSPGASGRAYTGELFF TGTGCCAGCAGCCCGGGGGCTAGCGGGAGGGCCTACACCGGGGAGCTGTTTTTT
TRBJ2-1 TRBD2 TRBV9 once CASSGTSGRDEQFF TGTGCCAGCAGCGGGACTAGCGGGAGGGATGAGCAGTTCTTC
TRBJ2-3 TRBD2 TRBV18 . CASSPPRGDSVDTQYF TGTGCCAGCTCACCACCTCGGGGGGATTCCGTAGATACGCAGTATTTT